A single T cell receptor (beta chain) is shown here with its context. This clonotype was observed many times. This receptor's antigen is unknown. Base qualities are not recorded, but no much larger clone differs from it by a single base. Receptor amplification or capture employed 5' RACE. TCRdb shows the sequencer as Illumina HiSeq 2500. A second 7 to 11 cycle PCR used a sample-barcoded 5' primer and a J-beta primer mix. Each TCR beta cDNA molecule received a unique molecular identifier from a template-switch 5' adaptor carrying 12 random nucleotides. At least 2.5 million CDR3-containing paired-end reads were obtained from each sample. All of the RNA was converted into first-strand cDNA using the Mint cDNA synthesis kit, with a TRBC-specific oligonucleotide serving as the primer. After uracil-DNA glycosylase treatment, a first 18-cycle PCR used universal primers M1SS and BC2_uni_R on all cDNA. The authors processed their data as follows. Normalization of each sample was performed by random selection of 1 million high-quality reads, each carrying a distinct molecular identifier. Reads sharing molecular identifiers were discarded rather than binned into consensus sequences. MiTCR, set to a Q25 quality threshold and the strictest error-elimination algorithm, was used for CDR3 identification, clonotype clustering and error correction. Lower-bound total TCR beta diversity was estimated with a nonparametric unseen species model using Euler transformation. The public reads were quality trimmed at Q25 with fastp and then assembled into clones with MiXCR by TCRdb, keeping productive beta chains. Identical CDR3 proteins give one entry, which carries the most common genes and DNA. What appears here as the V and J calls and clone size reflects TCRdb's work, not the paper's. The sample records 500,000 to 700,000 distinct CDR3 sequences, approximately 30% of which are singletons. The top ten clonotypes cover less than 20% of the sample.

Donors were under 40 systemically healthy Caucasian individuals from Russia aged roughly 6 to 100 years. Around 10 milliliters of peripheral blood were collected from each donor into EDTA-treated Vacutainer tubes. PBMCs were isolated by Ficoll-Paque density-gradient centrifugation, with at least 6.5 million obtained per sample. Total RNA, at least 6 micrograms per sample, was extracted from PBMCs with Trizol reagent. Naive CD45RAhigh/CD27high T cell percentages were measured by flow cytometry on a PBMC aliquot from every donor. The data are from a study of blood T cells in healthy people across ages (dated by TCRdb to about 2015). For the study in its entirety: In model experiments, roughly one uniquely barcoded TCR beta cDNA molecule per two T cells was captured by template switching. Two additional independent replicas of 1 million unique cDNA reads from the same blood draw were analyzed for two donors (one aged 18 to 29 and one aged 80 or older). To avoid experimental bias, donors of different ages were distributed randomly across sequencing lanes. To track age-related changes in TCR beta repertoire diversity, the study relied on deep sequencing normalized with unique cDNA molecular identifiers. Donors were grouped into four age groups: young (average 16 years), middle-aged (39), aged (around 60) and long-lived (around 80). Paper-wide results and their limitations: As age increased, observed TCR beta diversity per million T cells dropped in a roughly linear way, and a significant reduction was already evident by age 40. Compared with the aged group, the long-lived group had more naive CD4+ T cells, fewer expanded clones and increased TCR diversity, a pattern suggesting age selection. Conclusive comparison of naive and antigen-experienced compartments was prevented by the profiling of bulk unsorted PBMCs. There was a strong correlation between observed TCR beta diversity and the percentage of naive T cells measured by flow cytometry. Total diversity estimates from one million sequenced T cells were considered lower bounds and underestimates. Because the CMV infection status of the donors was unknown, age-related changes in expanded clonotypes may potentially have been confounded.

For CDR1 and CDR2, the germline V gene lists SNHLY and FYNNEI. V loses 0 bases of germline sequence and J loses 10 bases, and the interval between the two ends is 10 bases. Inclusive of the bounding cysteine and phenylalanine, the CDR3 is 13 residues long. The DNA shown is the 39-base CDR3, in frame from base 1. The sample consisted of blood. The TCR originated in an elderly woman in good health. The chain is encoded by TRBV2 joined to TRBJ2-1; a tentative D call is TRBD2 (5 bases match). The bases are TGTGCCAGCAGTGAAGCCGTGCGGGCGGAGCAGTTCTTC. It encodes CASSEAVRAEQFF.